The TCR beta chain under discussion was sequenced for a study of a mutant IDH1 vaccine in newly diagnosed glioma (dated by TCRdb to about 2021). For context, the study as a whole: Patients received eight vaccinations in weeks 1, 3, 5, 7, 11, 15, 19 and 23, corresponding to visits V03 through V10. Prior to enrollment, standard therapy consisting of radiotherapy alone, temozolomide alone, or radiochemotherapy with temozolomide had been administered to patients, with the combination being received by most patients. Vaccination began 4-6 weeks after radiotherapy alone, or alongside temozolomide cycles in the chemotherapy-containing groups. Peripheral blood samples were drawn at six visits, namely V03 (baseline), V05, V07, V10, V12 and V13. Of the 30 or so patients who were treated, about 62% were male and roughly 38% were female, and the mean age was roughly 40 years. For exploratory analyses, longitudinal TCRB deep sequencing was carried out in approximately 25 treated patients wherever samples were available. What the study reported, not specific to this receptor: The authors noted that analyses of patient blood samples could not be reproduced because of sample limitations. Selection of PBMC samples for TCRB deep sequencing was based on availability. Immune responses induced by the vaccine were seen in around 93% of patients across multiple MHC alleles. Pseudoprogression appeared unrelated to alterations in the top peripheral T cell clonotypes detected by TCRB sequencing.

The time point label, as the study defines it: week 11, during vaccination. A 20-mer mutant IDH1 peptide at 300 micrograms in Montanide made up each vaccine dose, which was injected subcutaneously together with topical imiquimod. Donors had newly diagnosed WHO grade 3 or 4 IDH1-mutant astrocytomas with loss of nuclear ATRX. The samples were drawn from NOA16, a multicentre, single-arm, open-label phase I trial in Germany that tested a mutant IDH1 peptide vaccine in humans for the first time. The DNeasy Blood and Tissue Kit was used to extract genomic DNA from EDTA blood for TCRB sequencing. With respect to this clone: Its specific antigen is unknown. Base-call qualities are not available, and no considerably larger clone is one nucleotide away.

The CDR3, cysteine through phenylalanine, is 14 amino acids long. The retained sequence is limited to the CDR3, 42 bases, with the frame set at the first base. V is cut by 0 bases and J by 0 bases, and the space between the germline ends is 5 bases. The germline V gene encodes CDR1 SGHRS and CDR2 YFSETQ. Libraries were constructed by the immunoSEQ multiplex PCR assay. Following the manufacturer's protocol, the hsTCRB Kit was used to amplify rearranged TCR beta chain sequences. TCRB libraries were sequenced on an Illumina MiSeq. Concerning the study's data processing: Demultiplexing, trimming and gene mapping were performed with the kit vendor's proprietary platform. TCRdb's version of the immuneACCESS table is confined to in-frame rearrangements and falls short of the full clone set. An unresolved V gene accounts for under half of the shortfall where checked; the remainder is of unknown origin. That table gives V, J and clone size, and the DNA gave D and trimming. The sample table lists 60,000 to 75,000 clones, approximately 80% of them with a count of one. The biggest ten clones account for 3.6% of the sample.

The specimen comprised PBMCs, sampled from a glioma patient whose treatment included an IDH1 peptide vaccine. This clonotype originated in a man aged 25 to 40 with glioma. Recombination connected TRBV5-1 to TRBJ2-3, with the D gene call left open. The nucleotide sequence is TGCGCCAGCAGCTTGGTCGGGAGCACAGATACGCAGTATTTT. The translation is CASSLVGSTDTQYF.